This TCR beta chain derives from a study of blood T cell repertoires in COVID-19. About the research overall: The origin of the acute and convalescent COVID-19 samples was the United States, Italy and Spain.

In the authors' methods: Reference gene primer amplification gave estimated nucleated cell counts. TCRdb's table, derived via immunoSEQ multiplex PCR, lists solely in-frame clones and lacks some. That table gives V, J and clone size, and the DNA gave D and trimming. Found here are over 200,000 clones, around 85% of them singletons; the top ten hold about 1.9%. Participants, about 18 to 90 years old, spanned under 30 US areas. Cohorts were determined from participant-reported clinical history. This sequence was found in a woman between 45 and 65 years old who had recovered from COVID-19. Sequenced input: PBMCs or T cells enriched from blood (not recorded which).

The CDR3 spells CASSFGSYNSPLHF. The CDR3 DNA is TGCGCCAGCAGCTTCGGGTCTTATAATTCACCCCTCCACTTT. The gene calls are TRBV5-1 and TRBJ1-6; D remains ambiguous. V dropped 2 bases and J dropped 4 bases, with 7 bases sitting between them. Germline V CDR1 and CDR2: SGHRS, YFSETQ. This CDR3 comprises 14 residues.